The 10 T cell receptor beta chains below all came from one sample that was sequenced in a study of response to subunit inactivated influenza vaccine. Using its own MiXCR run on the RT-PCR reads, TCRdb lists one record per CDR3 protein. The top ten hold about 9.4% of the sample, which has more than 700,000 distinct CDR3 sequences, less than 25% seen once. Sequenced material: PBMCs from blood, taken more than 4 days after vaccination. The receptors come from a man aged 45-65 years who received an inactivated influenza vaccine.

This clonotype was recorded a few times. V is TRBV18 and J is TRBJ1-1, with D unresolved. This CDR3 is built from 14 residues. V lost 2 bases, J lost 7 bases, and 14 bases lay in between. Germline values: CDR1 KGHSH, CDR2 LQKENI. This CDR3 is CASSPKSGVGEAFF. CDR3 nucleotide sequence: TGTGCCAGCTCACCAAAGTCCGGGGTGGGTGAAGCTTTCTTT. Combining the CDR3 with reference TRBV18 and TRBJ1-1 gives the whole variable domain NAGVMQNPRHLVRRRGQEARLRCSPMKGHSHVYWYRQLPEEGLKFMVYLQKENIIDESGMPKERFSAEFPKEGPSILRIQQVVRGDSAAYFCASSPKSGVGEAFFGQGTRLTVV.

This clonotype was seen at least ten times. V is TRBV12-3 or TRBV12-4 and J is TRBJ2-2, with 7 bases fitting TRBD2. J lost 3 bases, V lost 6 bases, and 4 bases had no gene match. This CDR3 spans 14 amino acids. The CDR3 sequence: CASSVGGDTGELFF. The CDR3 DNA sequence: TGTGCCAGCAGCGTGGGAGGGGACACCGGGGAGCTGTTTTTT.

This chain connects TRBV20-1 to TRBJ2-1; D is unresolved. Germline-derived CDR1 and CDR2 are DFQATT and SNEGSKA (reference sequence). The CDR3 contains 12 residues. V lost 6 bases, J lost 8 bases, and 14 bases lay in between. The CDR3 sequence is CSAGPRLDEQFF. The CDR3 DNA sequence: TGCAGTGCAGGACCCCGCTTGGATGAGCAGTTCTTC.

The rearrangement joins TRBV6-5 to TRBJ2-7; D not resolved. The CDR3 totals 12 residues. Trimming took 2 bases from V and 6 from J, leaving 8 bases between them. Germline V gives CDR1 MNHEY, CDR2 SVGAGI. As DNA, the CDR3 is TGTGCCAGCAGTTACATCTACGGCGAGCAGTACTTC. This sequence encodes CASSYIYGEQYF.

This clonotype has at least ten counts. The genes are TRBV5-1 and TRBJ1-2; D is possibly TRBD1 (5 bases). V lost 0 bases to trimming and J lost 4 bases, with 19 bases between them. There are 17 residues in the CDR3. Germline V CDR1 and CDR2: SGHRS, YFSETQ. This CDR3 is CASSLAVGRRSVYGYTF. The DNA of the CDR3 is TGCGCCAGCAGCTTGGCCGTGGGGCGCCGGTCTGTCTATGGCTACACCTTC. Full variable domain (rest looked up from reference TRBV5-1 and TRBJ1-2): KAGVTQTPRYLIKTRGQQVTLSCSPISGHRSVSWYQQTPGQGLQFLFEYFSETQRNKGNFPGRFSGRQFSNSRSEMNVSTLELGDSALYLCASSLAVGRRSVYGYTFGSGTRLTVV.

V gene TRBV18 combines with J gene TRBJ1-6; no firm D call. V dropped 6 bases and J dropped 6 bases, with 15 bases sitting between them. The V gene's germline CDR1 is KGHSH and CDR2 LQKENI. The CDR3 runs 15 residues. The CDR3 nucleotides are TGTGCCAGCTCCCAGTCACGAGCGGGTAATTCACCCCTCCACTTT. This sequence encodes CASSQSRAGNSPLHF.

The chain recombines TRBV6-1 with TRBJ1-5, with D possibly TRBD1 on 5 matching bases. Between the trimmed V and J ends, which lost 6 bases and 4 bases, there was a span of 13 bases. The CDR3 has 14 residues. Germline V gene sequence: CDR1 MNHNS, CDR2 SASEGT. CDR3 in amino acids: CASRTGGSNQPQHF. CDR3 nucleotides: TGTGCCAGCAGAACCGGGGGGTCGAATCAGCCCCAGCATTTT.

Only a few counts were recorded for this clonotype. The chain uses TRBV11-2 and TRBJ2-5, with TRBD2 as a possible D gene (5 bases). This CDR3 region has 14 residues. Germline CDR1 SGHAT, CDR2 FQNNGV. The ends were cut back, 4 bases at V and 3 bases at J, with 12 bases in the middle. This chain's CDR3 is CASSSVLGEETQYF. The CDR3, as DNA: TGTGCCAGCAGCTCCGTCCTGGGAGAAGAGACCCAGTACTTC.

The V call is TRBV29-1, the J call TRBJ1-2; tentatively, D is TRBD1 (5 bases). Trimming removed 3 bases from V and 5 bases from J, with 16 bases in between. The CDR3 spans 14 residues. CDR1 is SQVTM, CDR2 ANQGSEA, per germline. In DNA, the CDR3 is TGCAGCGTTGACCTTTCGGGGGGTCTGTATGGCTACACCTTC. Translation gives CSVDLSGGLYGYTF.

The chain couples TRBV6-1 to TRBJ1-5; TRBD1 might be the D (5 bases). There are 15 residues in the CDR3. V lost 3 bases and J lost 2, with 11 bases in between. The germline V gene has CDR1 MNHNS and CDR2 SASEGT. CDR3 residues: CASSDRQQGNQPQHF. Here the CDR3 DNA reads TGTGCCAGCAGTGACCGACAGCAGGGCAATCAGCCCCAGCATTTT.